Shown below are 10 T cell receptor beta chains from a single sample sequenced in a study of molecular identifiers for immune sequencing clone quantification. Via MiXCR, TCRdb re-called the PCR reads, giving one row per CDR3 protein. The repertoire holds 300,000 to 400,000 distinct CDR3 sequences, with over 20% as singletons. The sequencing input was naive CD8+ T cells from blood, with Jurkat cell RNA spiked in. Subset in this sample: FACS-sorted CD8+CD4-CCR7+CD45RA+ naive T cells. The origin of the receptors is a human donor in good health. Some libraries in this study had Jurkat cell RNA spiked in.

This clonotype was detected many times. This chain joins TRBV28 and TRBJ1-4, with D perhaps matching TRBD1 (6 bases). This CDR3 comprises 15 residues. Germline V gene lookup returns CDR1 MDHEN and CDR2 SYDVKM. The V and J ends lost 3 bases and 3 bases respectively, with 11 bases between them. The CDR3 loop reads CASSFLDSSNEKLFF. The DNA of the CDR3 is TGTGCCAGCAGTTTTCTGGACAGTTCTAATGAAAAACTGTTTTTT.

This clonotype has ten or more counts. The genes are TRBV4-2 and TRBJ1-5; no reliable D call. There are 15 residues in the CDR3. The V gene lost 1 base and the J gene lost 7 bases, with 14 bases spanning the gap. Germline V gives CDR1 LGHNA, CDR2 YNFKEQ. CDR3 DNA: TGTGCCAGCAGCCAAGGAATGTTTGGCGGGCAGCCCCAGCATTTT. This encodes CASSQGMFGGQPQHF.

This rearrangement joins TRBV27 to TRBJ1-1; TRBD1 is a possible D gene (5 bases). CDR1 MNHEY and CDR2 SMNVEV come from the germline V gene (reference sequence). The CDR3 has 13 amino acids. Trimming took 5 bases from V and 5 from J, leaving 12 bases between them. CDR3 coding DNA: TGTGCCAGCAGTAAACTAGGGGTGACTGAAGCTTTCTTT. Its translation is CASSKLGVTEAFF.

This clonotype was observed a few times. The DNA of the CDR3 is TGCGCCAGCAGCCAAGTGATCAGGACCGGGGAGCTGTTTTTT. Translating it yields CASSQVIRTGELFF. The chain links TRBV4-3 to TRBJ2-2; unclear D gene. V was clipped by 1 base and J by 5 bases, with 8 bases between them. This CDR3 spans 14 amino acids. Germline values: CDR1 LGHNA, CDR2 YSLEER.

This clonotype was seen at least ten times. The chain employs TRBV29-1 and TRBJ2-7, with D possibly matching TRBD1 (6 bases). This CDR3 region has 13 residues. The germline CDR1 and CDR2 sequences are SQVTM and ANQGSEA. V dropped 3 bases and J dropped 5 bases, with 14 bases sitting between them. The CDR3 DNA reads TGCAGCGTTGATGGGCAGGGGTCTGACGAGCAGTACTTC. This encodes CSVDGQGSDEQYF.

This clonotype was detected ten times or more. The chain links TRBV7-2 to TRBJ2-2; 10 positions agree with TRBD2. Per germline, CDR1 SGHTA and CDR2 FQGNSA. The J segment lost 5 bases and the V segment lost 0 bases, leaving 3 bases of the junction unmatched. The CDR3 is made up of 16 amino acids. The CDR3 bases are TGTGCCAGCAGCTTAGCAGCGGGAGGGTATACCGGGGAGCTGTTTTTT. Amino acids: CASSLAAGGYTGELFF.

This clonotype turned up a few times. The V and J genes are TRBV7-6 and TRBJ2-1; D gene ambiguous. The CDR3 spans 17 residues. Trimming stripped 5 bases from V and 0 bases from J, with 17 bases between. Germline loops: CDR1 SGHVS, CDR2 FNYEAQ. CDR3 nucleotides: TGTGCCAGCAGCGATGAATTTCTTACCCCCTCCTACAATGAGCAGTTCTTC. It codes for CASSDEFLTPSYNEQFF.

This clonotype was found many times. The chain couples TRBV20-1 to TRBJ1-1; D not certain. There are 14 residues in the CDR3. The V gene's germline CDR1 is DFQATT and CDR2 SNEGSKA (reference sequence). V lost 5 bases and J 1 base, leaving 14 bases between the germline ends. The CDR3 coding sequence is TGCAGTGCTCCAGATAAATTACAGAACACTGAAGCTTTCTTT. Translating it yields CSAPDKLQNTEAFF.

Comment on this clonotype: Since the CDR3 does not end with the conserved phenylalanine or tryptophan, this likely comes from a read error. The rearrangement uses TRBV5-1 and TRBJ2-4; D gene unclear. Germline values: CDR1 SGHRS, CDR2 YFSETQ. The length of the CDR3 is 15 residues. The CDR3 is CASSLAGGIENTQYL. The CDR3, as DNA: TGCGCCAGCAGCTTGGCGGGCGGTATCGAAAACACTCAGTACCTC.

Concerning this clonotype itself: A much larger clone lies one base from this, so it may be a read error. V is TRBV12-3 or TRBV12-4 and J is TRBJ2-5; maybe TRBD2 (6 bases). V lost 3 bases to trimming and J lost 3 bases, with 17 bases between them. The CDR3 spans 16 residues. CDR3 loop: CASSFSGESRKETQYF. The CDR3 DNA sequence: TGTGCCAGCAGTTTTTCGGGGGAGAGCCGGAAAGAGACCCAGTACTTC.